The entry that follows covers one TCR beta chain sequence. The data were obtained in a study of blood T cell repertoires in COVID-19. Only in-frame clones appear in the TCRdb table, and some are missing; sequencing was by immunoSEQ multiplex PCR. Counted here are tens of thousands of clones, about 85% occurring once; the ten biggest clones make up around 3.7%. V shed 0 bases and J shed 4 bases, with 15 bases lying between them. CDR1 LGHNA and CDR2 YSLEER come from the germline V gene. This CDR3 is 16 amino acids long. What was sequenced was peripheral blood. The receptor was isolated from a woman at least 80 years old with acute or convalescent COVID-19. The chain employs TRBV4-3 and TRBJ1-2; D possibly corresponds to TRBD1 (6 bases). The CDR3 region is CASSQDTGRGLYGYTF. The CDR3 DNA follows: TGCGCCAGCAGCCAAGATACTGGCAGGGGTCTCTATGGCTACACCTTC.